The source of this T cell receptor (beta chain) is a study of OX40 agonist ivuxolimab in advanced cancers. Study background: Past anti-PD-1, anti-PD-L1 or anti-CTLA-4 therapy was accepted, and 30% to 50% had received some.

Assay: immunoSEQ multiplex PCR; the TCRdb copy retains only in-frame clones and omits some. The sample includes 80,000 to 100,000 clones, 93% of them seen just once. Germline CDR1 is MNHEY and CDR2 is SMNVEV (reference sequence). The CDR3 consists of 14 residues. Trimming at V came to 2 bases and at J to 8 bases, leaving 7 bases not matched to a gene. This chain links TRBV27 with TRBJ2-3, with 7 bases fitting TRBD2. The sequence derives from an adult with an advanced solid tumor such as melanoma, head and neck, liver or kidney cancer. Specimen: CD4+ or CD8+ T cells sorted from blood, collected in a trial of the OX40 agonist ivuxolimab. The CDR3 reads CASSLRREGTTQYF. The CDR3 region has the DNA TGTGCCAGCAGTTTAAGAAGGGAGGGAACTACGCAGTATTTT.